The entry that follows covers one TCR beta chain sequence. Its specific antigen is unknown. Nothing much larger sits one base from this clone, and base qualities are not available. The cohort consisted of 600 to 750 healthy bone marrow donors. Cohort members were all nominally healthy when sampled, although unrecorded immune exposures were likely present. Of the approximately 670 cohort members, approximately 280 had positive CMV serostatus and approximately 400 had negative CMV serostatus, and CMV serostatus was not recorded for the donor. A peripheral blood sample was collected from each donor, and TCR beta sequencing was performed on peripheral blood mononuclear cells. Genomic DNA was extracted from the blood cell samples with the Qiagen DNeasy Blood Extraction Kit. This sample was included in a study of cytomegalovirus exposure and HLA in healthy donors (dated by TCRdb to about 2017). Background for the entire study: In an earlier analysis of under 750 of the donors, approximately 300 Gb of sequence data and 120 million or so unique TCR beta sequences from 180 million or so T cells were reported. To predict cytomegalovirus infection status, the study brought together high-throughput TCR immunosequencing, statistical association of individual TCRs with disease status, and machine learning. Five DR-DQ haplotypes were handled as single units for association and clustering because linkage in the cohort was strong. All discovery cohort repertoires had been generated using a single sequencing platform. HLA typing included class I and class II loci at four-digit resolution. The later analysis used no new phenotypic data to find candidate immune exposures, relying instead on TCR beta sequences and their occurrence across donors. A later genetic analysis used genome-wide SNP genotypes for about three fifths of the 666 donors, treating that subset as a discovery cohort. Typing coverage differed by locus: A, B, C, DRB1 and DQB1 were typed in about 629-640 donors, DQA1 in approximately 520, DPA1 in some 570, and DPB1 in roughly 470. Alongside the repertoire data, information on donor age, sex, ethnicity and CMV serostatus was compiled. In a later analysis, previously published TCR beta repertoires from fewer than 750 donors were re-analyzed and high-resolution HLA genotyping was added so that TCR occurrence patterns could be studied. Roughly 290 gigabases of sequencing data and around 85 million unique TCR sequences made up an early release that covered approximately 650 HLA-typed donors. The aim of the study was to test whether cataloging public T cell receptors could identify signatures of past pathogen exposure. On average, around 200,000 unique TCR beta nucleotide sequences were sequenced per donor among 398 genotyped donors of the cohort, with approximately 18% of those sequences being non-productive. The T cell repertoires of roughly 660 subjects were profiled by immunosequencing and related to cytomegalovirus serostatus. Of the approximately 400 genotyped donors, 65% to 90% were placed in the genetic ancestry cluster associated with self-reported Caucasian donors. Besides the first cohort of around 670 subjects, a separate validation cohort made up of roughly 120 different subjects was used. To decide whether each TCR beta V gene segment behaved as functional or pseudogenic, an earlier analysis of approximately 620 of the donors relied on high-throughput TCR beta sequencing. The research as a whole found: In vitro tests confirmed that a few of the cytomegalovirus-associated TCR beta chains recognize cytomegalovirus antigens. Specific HLA alleles were associated with 16,951 TCR beta sequences at a false discovery rate of 0.05 in a later analysis. In both the original and validation cohorts, the classifier was reported to diagnose cytomegalovirus status with high specificity and sensitivity. Because the 87-base-pair reads could not distinguish some IMGT-functional V segments, including TRBV6-2 and TRBV6-3, those segments were excluded. In the study, 150 to 200 TCR beta chains were listed as associated with cytomegalovirus. This cohort had only TCR beta chains sequenced, and the lack of alpha or paired-chain data limited which features could be detected. Because HLA typing was unavailable for some donors at each locus, only the typed subset was used in association tests. In a later analysis, HLA-associated TCR beta chains were found to be more clonally expanded and to have lower generation probabilities than equally common non-associated chains. V-gene and J-gene trimming of TCR beta chains was associated with a missense DCLRE1C variant in a later genetic analysis, and the association was replicated in an independent cohort. Assigning TCR associations to individual alleles was difficult when HLA alleles, especially DR and DQ, strongly co-occurred. The only immune exposure information available for the cohort was CMV serostatus. Because counts were too low, around 17 rarely observed V segments, including chromosome 9 orphons, were left out of the earlier analysis of 587 of the donors. A later analysis found that TCR association rates varied across HLA loci, with DRB1 alleles showing the most associated TCRs and HLA-C alleles the fewest. Most CMV-associated TCR beta chains appeared to be HLA-restricted in a later analysis, and the HLA associations seemed to be driven largely by CMV exposure. Linkage disequilibrium might explain the correlated functional status among segregating V segments, but an unknown experimental factor could not be excluded. Sequencing depth was assumed to be roughly uniform across donors in the presence/absence analyses, though that assumption may not hold. A cluster of highly shared sequence variants was judged likely to be a technical artifact of the sequencing pipeline. The authors suggested that the approach could potentially be generalized to other disease states and immunological phenotypes. A further reported finding was that TCR beta sequences accurately predicted the HLA-A and HLA-B alleles for most subjects in the first cohort. According to a later genetic analysis, donors in an Asian-associated ancestry cluster had fewer N-insertions in productive TCRs than the roughly 670-donor mean. According to a later analysis, parvovirus B19, influenza, CMV and Epstein-Barr virus appeared linked to several top co-occurrence clusters. Across donors, most TCR sequences were observed very rarely, whereas some public TCRs were present in many individuals. Broadly in line with IMGT annotations, most TCR beta V segments showed up in productive rearrangements about 90% or about 30% of the time in an earlier analysis of around 600 of the donors.

The library was produced with the immunoSEQ multiplex PCR assay. A mixture of 60 forward primers for TCR Vbeta segments and 13 reverse primers for TCR Jbeta segments was used in the multiplex PCR. The CDR3 region of rearranged TCR beta genes was amplified from genomic DNA by a multiplex PCR assay. The Illumina HiSeq System was used to sequence the amplified TCR beta libraries as 87-base-pair reads. For the original study's pipeline: In a later analysis, tens of millions of unique TCR beta chains were counted across the approximately 620 repertoires, and some 10 million of these chains were shared by at least two donors. Raw reads were error-corrected and collapsed into unique sequences by a nearest-neighbor algorithm in which closely related sequences were merged to remove PCR and sequencing errors. V, D and J gene segments were assigned by aligning CDR3 sequences to IMGT reference sequences. For a sequence to be retained, at least a six-nucleotide match to both a V gene segment and a J gene segment was required. Rearrangements were called productive when the CDR3 lacked stop codons and stayed in frame with V and J; all others were non-productive. Following IMGT convention, CDR3 was defined as the stretch from the second conserved V-encoded cysteine up to the conserved J-encoded phenylalanine. In an earlier analysis of approximately 500 of the donors, sequences lacking an unambiguous match to a single V gene segment were excluded. An earlier analysis of 500 to 600 of the donors classified V segments as functional when productive rearrangements were above 56.7% and as segregating when the standard deviation between donors was above 5%. A statistical classification framework was built to diagnose cytomegalovirus status from the catalog of TCR beta chain sequences. In a later analysis, V and J genes were assigned by comparing TCR nucleotide sequences against IMGT/GENE-DB human TR gene sequences. The TCRdist pipeline was used in a later analysis to assign CDR3 sequences and most-parsimonious VDJ recombination scenarios. In a later analysis, each TCR beta chain was defined by its CDR3 amino acid sequence together with its V-gene family, and reads lacking a unique V-gene family were excluded. To address suspected cross-contamination and a sequencing artifact, a later analysis removed some 620 highly shared, low-generation-probability nucleotide sequences. In a later analysis, a clonal expansion index for each public chain was calculated from normalized within-repertoire ranks of inferred template counts. A later analysis computed generation probabilities with a VDJ recombination model fitted to out-of-frame rearrangements, and checked the results against IGoR. In a later analysis, TCR-TCR, TCR-HLA and TCR-CMV co-occurrence was scored with hypergeometric tests, and a repertoire-size bias correction was applied to TCR pairs. To estimate false discovery rates, a later analysis permuted the HLA or CMV assignments 20 times. In a later analysis, co-occurring TCRs were grouped with DBSCAN, and TCRdist sequence similarity was added when clustering was performed within HLA-allele-positive subsets. Co-occurrence clustering excluded repertoires with fewer than 30,000 or more than 120,000 public chains, plus five with anomalous nucleotide sharing. TCRdb mirrors the immuneACCESS table, restricted to in-frame sequences. Some clones are absent from its copies; in checked studies, under half trace to an unresolved V gene, and the reason for the others is unknown. V, J and clone size derive from that table, while D and trimming were established from the DNA sequence. This sample comprises roughly 70,000 clones, roughly 81% of them detected only once. Of the sample, 10% to 12% falls within the top ten clones.

Including the terminal cysteine and phenylalanine, the CDR3 comprises 14 residues. CDR3 DNA is the only sequence kept; it has 42 bases, read in frame from the first base. Ends trimmed: V by 6 bases, J by 9 bases; bases unmatched to a gene: 10. The germline V gene (reference sequence) specifies SEHNR as CDR1 and FQNEAQ as CDR2. The sequence derives from a human donor in good health. This receptor chain uses TRBV7-9 and TRBJ2-1; the central 8 bases match TRBD1. The sequenced sample was PBMCs. The CDR3 reads CASRTDRDIGEQFF. At the DNA level, the sequence is TGTGCCAGCAGGACGGACAGGGACATTGGTGAGCAGTTCTTC.